One sample yielded the 3 T cell receptor beta chains listed below, sequenced in a study of metastatic and nonmetastatic thyroid tumors (dated by TCRdb to about 2020). The library relied on PCR. The run used an Illumina HiSeq 4000. TCRdb ran its own pipeline on the public reads, namely fastp trimming at Q25 and MiXCR clone calling, and kept in-frame beta chains. The sample includes approximately 82,000 clones, with about an eighth observed a single time. The biggest ten clones account for approximately 8.8% of the sample. No patient had received any treatment before thyroid surgery. Sequenced: tumor tissue. The receptors come from a female donor with papillary thyroid cancer or a benign thyroid nodule (not recorded which). Some clones in this sample may be carry-over from other donors' samples.

At least ten counts were recorded for this clone. The V gene is TRBV7-3, the J gene TRBJ2-1; 7 positions match TRBD1. The CDR3 extends over 17 amino acids. The trim removed 2 bases at V and 0 bases at J, leaving 7 bases unmatched. Germline CDR1 is SGHTA and CDR2 is FQGTGA. The CDR3 nucleotides read TGTGCCAGCAGCTTATCGACAGGGAAGATCTCCTACAATGAGCAGTTCTTC. It encodes CASSLSTGKISYNEQFF.

This clone was recorded a few times. Since a much larger clone is just one base distant, this may be a read error. V gene TRBV24-1 combines with J gene TRBJ2-1, with 7 bases lining up with TRBD2. CDR3 length: 15 residues. Germline V gives CDR1 KGHDR, CDR2 SFDVKD. V trimming: 3 bases; J trimming: 5 bases; junction bases outside the gene matches: 6. The CDR3 region is CATSDAAGVHNEQFF. CDR3 in DNA: TGTGCCACCAGTGATGCCGCGGGAGTACACAATGAGCAGTTCTTC.

This clone showed up many times. The chain couples TRBV11-2 to TRBJ1-4, with D unclear. Germline V CDR1 and CDR2: SGHAT, FQNNGV. This CDR3 has 15 amino acids. The V end lost 0 bases, the J end lost 6 bases, and 11 bases lay between the germline ends. The chain's CDR3 is CASSLDMVSDEKLFF. For the CDR3, the DNA is TGTGCCAGCAGCTTAGACATGGTGTCGGATGAAAAACTGTTTTTT.